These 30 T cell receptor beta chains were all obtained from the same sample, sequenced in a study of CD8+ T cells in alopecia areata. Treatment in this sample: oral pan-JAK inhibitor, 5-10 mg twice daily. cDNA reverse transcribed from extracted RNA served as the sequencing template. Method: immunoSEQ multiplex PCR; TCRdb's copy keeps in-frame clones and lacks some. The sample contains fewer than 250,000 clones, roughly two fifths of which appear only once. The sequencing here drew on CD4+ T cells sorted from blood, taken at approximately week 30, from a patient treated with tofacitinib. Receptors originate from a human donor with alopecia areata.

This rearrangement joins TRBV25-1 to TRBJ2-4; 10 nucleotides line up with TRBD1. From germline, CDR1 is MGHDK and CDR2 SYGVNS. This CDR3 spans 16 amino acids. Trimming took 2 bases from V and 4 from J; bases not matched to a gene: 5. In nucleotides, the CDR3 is TGTGCCAGCAGTGAAGAAGGGACAGGGGAAAAAAACATTCAGTACTTC. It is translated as CASSEEGTGEKNIQYF.

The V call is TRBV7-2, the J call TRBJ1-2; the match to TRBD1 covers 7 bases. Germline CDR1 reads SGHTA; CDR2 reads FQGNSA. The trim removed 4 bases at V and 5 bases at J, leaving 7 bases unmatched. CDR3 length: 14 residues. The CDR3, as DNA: TGTGCCAGCAGCTACCCGGACAGGCCGTATGGCTACACCTTC. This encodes CASSYPDRPYGYTF.

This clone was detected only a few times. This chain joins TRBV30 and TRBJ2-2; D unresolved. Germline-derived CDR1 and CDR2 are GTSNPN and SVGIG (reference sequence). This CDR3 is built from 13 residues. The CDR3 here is CASIGRYTGELFF. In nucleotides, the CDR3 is TGTGCTTCTATCGGGCGGTACACCGGGGAGCTGTTTTTT.

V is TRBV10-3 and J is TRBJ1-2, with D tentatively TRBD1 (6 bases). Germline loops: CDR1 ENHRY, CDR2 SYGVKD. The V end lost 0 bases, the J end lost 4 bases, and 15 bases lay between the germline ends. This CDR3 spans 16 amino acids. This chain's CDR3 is CAISESGSARGYGYTF. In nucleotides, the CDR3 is TGTGCCATCAGTGAGTCGGGGTCGGCCAGGGGCTATGGCTACACCTTC.

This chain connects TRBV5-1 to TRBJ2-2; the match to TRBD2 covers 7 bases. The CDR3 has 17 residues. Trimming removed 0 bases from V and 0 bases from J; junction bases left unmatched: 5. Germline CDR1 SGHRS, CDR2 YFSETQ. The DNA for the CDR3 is TGCGCCAGCAGCTTGGGACCGGGACTAACGAACACCGGGGAGCTGTTTTTT. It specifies CASSLGPGLTNTGELFF.

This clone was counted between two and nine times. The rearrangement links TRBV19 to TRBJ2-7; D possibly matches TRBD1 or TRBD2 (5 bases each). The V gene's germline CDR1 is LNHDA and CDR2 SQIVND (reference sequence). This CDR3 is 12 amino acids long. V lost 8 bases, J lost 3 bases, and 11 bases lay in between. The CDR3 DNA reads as TGTGCCAGTCAAGGGGACGTCTACGAGCAGTACTTC. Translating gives CASQGDVYEQYF.

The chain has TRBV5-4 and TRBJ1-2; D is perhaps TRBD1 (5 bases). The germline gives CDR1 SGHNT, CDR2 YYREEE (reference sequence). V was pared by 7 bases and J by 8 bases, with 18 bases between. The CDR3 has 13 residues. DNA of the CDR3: TGTGCCAGCTGGGGCCTAAGTTCAAGCGGCTACACCTTC. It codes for CASWGLSSSGYTF.

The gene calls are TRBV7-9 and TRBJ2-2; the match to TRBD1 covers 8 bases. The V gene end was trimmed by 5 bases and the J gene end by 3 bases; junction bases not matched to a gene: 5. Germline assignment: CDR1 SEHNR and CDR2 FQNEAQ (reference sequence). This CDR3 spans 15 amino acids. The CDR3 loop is CASSRQGRDTGELFF. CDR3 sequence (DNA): TGTGCCAGCAGCCGACAGGGGCGGGACACCGGGGAGCTGTTTTTT.

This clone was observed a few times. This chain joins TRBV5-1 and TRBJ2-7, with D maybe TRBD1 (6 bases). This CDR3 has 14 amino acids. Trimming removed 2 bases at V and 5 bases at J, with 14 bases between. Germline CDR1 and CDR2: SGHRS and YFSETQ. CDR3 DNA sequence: TGCGCCAGCAGCTTCGGAGAGAGACAGGACGAGCAGTACTTC. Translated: CASSFGERQDEQYF.

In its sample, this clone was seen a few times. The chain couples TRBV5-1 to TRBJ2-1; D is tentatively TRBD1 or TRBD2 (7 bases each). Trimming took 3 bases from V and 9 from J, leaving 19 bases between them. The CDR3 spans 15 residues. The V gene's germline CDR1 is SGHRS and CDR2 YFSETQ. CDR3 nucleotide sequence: TGCGCCAGCAGCTCCAGGGGGGGTAGTTTAGGTGAGCAGTTCTTC. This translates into CASSSRGGSLGEQFF.

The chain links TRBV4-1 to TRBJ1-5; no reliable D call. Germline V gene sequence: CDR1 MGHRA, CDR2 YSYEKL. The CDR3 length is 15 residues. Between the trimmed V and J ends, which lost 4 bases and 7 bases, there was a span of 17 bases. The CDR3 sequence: CASSRALGLGQPQHF. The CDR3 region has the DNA TGCGCCAGCAGCCGGGCCCTAGGGTTAGGGCAGCCCCAGCATTTT.

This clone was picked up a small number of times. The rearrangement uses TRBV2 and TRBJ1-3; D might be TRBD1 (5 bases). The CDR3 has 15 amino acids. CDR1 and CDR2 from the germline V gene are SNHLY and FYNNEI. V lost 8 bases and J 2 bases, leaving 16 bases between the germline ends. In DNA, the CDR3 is TGTGCCAGCGGGTTGGAGGGGAGCCCTGGAAACACCATATATTTT. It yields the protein CASGLEGSPGNTIYF.

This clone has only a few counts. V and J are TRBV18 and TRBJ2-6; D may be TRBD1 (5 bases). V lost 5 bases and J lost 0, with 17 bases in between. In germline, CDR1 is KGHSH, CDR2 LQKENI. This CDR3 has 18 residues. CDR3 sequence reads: CASSEGTGTLSGANVLTF. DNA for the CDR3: TGTGCCAGCTCAGAAGGAACAGGAACCCTCTCTGGGGCCAACGTCCTGACTTTC.

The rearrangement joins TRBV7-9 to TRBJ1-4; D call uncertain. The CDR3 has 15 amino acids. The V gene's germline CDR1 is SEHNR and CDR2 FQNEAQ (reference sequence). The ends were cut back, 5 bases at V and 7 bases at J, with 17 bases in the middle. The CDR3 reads CASSREGRSGEKLFF. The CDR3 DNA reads TGTGCCAGCAGCCGGGAAGGGCGGAGCGGTGAAAAACTGTTTTTT.

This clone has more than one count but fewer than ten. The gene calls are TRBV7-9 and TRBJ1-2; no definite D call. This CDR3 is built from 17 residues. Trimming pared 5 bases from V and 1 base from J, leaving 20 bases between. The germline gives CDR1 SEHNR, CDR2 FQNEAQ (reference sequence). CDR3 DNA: TGTGCCAGCAGCCAGTTTGGACGGAAGACCAATAACTATGGCTACACCTTC. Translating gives CASSQFGRKTNNYGYTF.

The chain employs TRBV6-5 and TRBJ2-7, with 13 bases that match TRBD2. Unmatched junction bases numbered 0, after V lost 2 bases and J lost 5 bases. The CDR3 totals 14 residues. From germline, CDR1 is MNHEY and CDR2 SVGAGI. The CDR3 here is CASSYGLAGDEQYF. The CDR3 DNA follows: TGTGCCAGCAGTTACGGACTAGCGGGAGACGAGCAGTACTTC.

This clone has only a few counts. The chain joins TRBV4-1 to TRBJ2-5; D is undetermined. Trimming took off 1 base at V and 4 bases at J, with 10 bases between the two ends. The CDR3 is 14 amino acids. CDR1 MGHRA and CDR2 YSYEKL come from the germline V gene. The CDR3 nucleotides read TGCGCCAGCAGCCAAGTCCCCAGTCGAGAGACCCAGTACTTC. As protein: CASSQVPSRETQYF.

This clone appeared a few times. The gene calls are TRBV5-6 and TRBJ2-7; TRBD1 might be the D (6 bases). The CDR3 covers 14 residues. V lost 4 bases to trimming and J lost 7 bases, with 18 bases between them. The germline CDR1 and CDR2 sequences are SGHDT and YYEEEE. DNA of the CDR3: TGTGCCAGCAGCACCTTGACAGGCCGTGGGGAGCAGTACTTC. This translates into CASSTLTGRGEQYF.

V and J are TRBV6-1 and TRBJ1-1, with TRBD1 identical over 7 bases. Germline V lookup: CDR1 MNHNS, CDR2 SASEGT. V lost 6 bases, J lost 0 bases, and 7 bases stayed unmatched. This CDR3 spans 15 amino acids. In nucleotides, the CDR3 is TGTGCCAGCAGGACGGGGACAGCAATGAACACTGAAGCTTTCTTT. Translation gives CASRTGTAMNTEAFF.

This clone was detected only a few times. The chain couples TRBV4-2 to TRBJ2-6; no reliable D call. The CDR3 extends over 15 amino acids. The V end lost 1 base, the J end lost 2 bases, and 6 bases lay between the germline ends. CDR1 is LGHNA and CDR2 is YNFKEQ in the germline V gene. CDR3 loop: CASSQVAPGANVLTF. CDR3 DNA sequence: TGTGCCAGCAGCCAAGTGGCGCCTGGGGCCAACGTCCTGACTTTC.

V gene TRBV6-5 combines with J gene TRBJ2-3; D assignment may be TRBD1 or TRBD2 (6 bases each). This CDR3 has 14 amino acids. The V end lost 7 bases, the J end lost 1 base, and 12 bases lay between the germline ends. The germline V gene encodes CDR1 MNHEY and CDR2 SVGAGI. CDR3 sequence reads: CASTGAQGTDTQYF. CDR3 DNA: TGTGCCAGCACGGGGGCGCAAGGCACAGATACGCAGTATTTT.

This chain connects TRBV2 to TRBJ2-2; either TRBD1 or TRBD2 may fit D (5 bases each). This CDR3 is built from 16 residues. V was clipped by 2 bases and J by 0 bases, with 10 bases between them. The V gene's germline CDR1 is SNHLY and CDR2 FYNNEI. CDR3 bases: TGTGCCAGCAGTGAACAGGGAGACTCGAACACCGGGGAGCTGTTTTTT. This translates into CASSEQGDSNTGELFF.

CDR3 in DNA: TGTGCCAGCAGCCGGGCCTCGAACACTGAAGCTTTCTTT. Its translation: CASSRASNTEAFF. This chain uses TRBV6-6 with TRBJ1-1; D is undetermined. Trimming pared 6 bases from V and 1 base from J, leaving 9 bases between. Per germline, CDR1 MNHNY and CDR2 SVGAGI (reference sequence). The CDR3 contains 13 residues.

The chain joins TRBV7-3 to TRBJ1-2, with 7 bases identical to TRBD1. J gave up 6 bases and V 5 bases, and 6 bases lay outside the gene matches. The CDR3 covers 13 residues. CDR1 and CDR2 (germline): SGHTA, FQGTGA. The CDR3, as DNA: TGTGCCAGCAGCCCTGACAGGGACCATGGCTACACCTTC. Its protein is CASSPDRDHGYTF.

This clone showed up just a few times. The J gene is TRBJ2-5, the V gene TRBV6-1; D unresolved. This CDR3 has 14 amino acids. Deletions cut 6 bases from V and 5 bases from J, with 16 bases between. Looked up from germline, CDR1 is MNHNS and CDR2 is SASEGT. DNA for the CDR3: TGTGCCAGCAGCACGTCCCCGGCCCTGGAGACCCAGTACTTC. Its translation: CASSTSPALETQYF.

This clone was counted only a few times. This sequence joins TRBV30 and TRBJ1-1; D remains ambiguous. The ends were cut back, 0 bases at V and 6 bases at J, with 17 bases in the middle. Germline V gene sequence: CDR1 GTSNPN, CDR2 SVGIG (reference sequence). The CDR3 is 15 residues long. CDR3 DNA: TGTGCCTGGAGTGTACTTGAGCGGGAGAGGGCTGAAGCTTTCTTT. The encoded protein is CAWSVLERERAEAFF.

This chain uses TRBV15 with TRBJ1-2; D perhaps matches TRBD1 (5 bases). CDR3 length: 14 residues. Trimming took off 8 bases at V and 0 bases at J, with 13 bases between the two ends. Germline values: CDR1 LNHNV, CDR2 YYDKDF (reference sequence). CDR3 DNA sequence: TGTGCCACCGGTGGACAAACCGCTAACTATGGCTACACCTTC. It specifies CATGGQTANYGYTF.

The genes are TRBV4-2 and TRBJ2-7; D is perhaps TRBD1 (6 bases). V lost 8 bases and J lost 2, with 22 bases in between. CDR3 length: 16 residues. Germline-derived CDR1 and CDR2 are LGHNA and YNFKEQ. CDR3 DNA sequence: TGTGCCAGCGGGGTCGGCATTGGGCAGGGGACCTACGAGCAGTACTTC. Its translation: CASGVGIGQGTYEQYF.

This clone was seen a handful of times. The CDR3 sequence: CASGRPGRETDPGNTIYF. In DNA, the CDR3 is TGTGCCAGCGGAAGGCCTGGGAGGGAGACGGACCCTGGAAACACCATATATTTT. This rearrangement joins TRBV2 to TRBJ1-3; unclear D gene. This CDR3 comprises 18 residues. V was clipped by 8 bases and J by 2 bases, with 25 bases between them. Looked up from germline, CDR1 is SNHLY and CDR2 is FYNNEI.

The CDR3 spells CASSPTGGSEAFF. Written as DNA, the CDR3 is TGTGCCAGCAGCCCAACCGGTGGGAGTGAAGCTTTCTTT. The chain recombines TRBV7-3 with TRBJ1-1; D not resolved. The CDR3 covers 13 residues. Germline V gene data show CDR1 as SGHTA and CDR2 as FQGTGA. Trimming took off 5 bases at V and 7 bases at J, with 14 bases between the two ends.